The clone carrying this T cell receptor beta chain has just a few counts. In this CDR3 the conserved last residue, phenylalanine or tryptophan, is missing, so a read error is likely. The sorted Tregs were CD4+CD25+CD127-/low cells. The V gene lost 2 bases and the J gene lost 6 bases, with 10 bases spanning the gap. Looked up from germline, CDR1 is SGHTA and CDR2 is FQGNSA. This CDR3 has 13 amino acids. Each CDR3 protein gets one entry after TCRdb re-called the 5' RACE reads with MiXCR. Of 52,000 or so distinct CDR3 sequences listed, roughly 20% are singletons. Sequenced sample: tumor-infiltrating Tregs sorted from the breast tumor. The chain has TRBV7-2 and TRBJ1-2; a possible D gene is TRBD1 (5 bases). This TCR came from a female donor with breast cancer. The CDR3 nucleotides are TGTGCCAGCAGCTTACCGACGGGGGATGGCTACACCTCC. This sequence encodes CASSLPTGDGYTS.